A single sample is the source of the 24 T cell receptor beta chains below, sequenced in a study of T cell responses to AZD1222 COVID-19 vaccine. Method: immunoSEQ multiplex PCR; TCRdb's copy keeps in-frame clones and lacks some. Of approximately 180,000 clones in the sample, approximately 92% were seen once. Sequences were derived from peripheral blood, sampled 28 days after the second dose of the MenACWY control vaccine. The receptors shown here come from an adult who received the MenACWY meningococcal vaccine as a control.

The gene calls are TRBV11-1 and TRBJ2-7, with TRBD1 matching over 7 bases. This CDR3 has 15 residues. CDR1 and CDR2 (germline): SGHAT, FQDESV (reference sequence). Trimming at V came to 0 bases and at J to 2 bases, leaving 4 bases not matched to a gene. CDR3 nucleotide sequence: TGTGCCAGCAGCTTAGCCGGGACAGAAACCTACGAGCAGTACTTC. Residues: CASSLAGTETYEQYF.

This chain joins TRBV6-5 and TRBJ2-3; D perhaps matches TRBD2 (5 bases). The CDR3 covers 16 residues. Germline-derived CDR1 and CDR2 are MNHEY and SVGAGI. Trimming cost V 0 bases and J 2 bases, with 12 bases left between them. This CDR3 is CASSYSRAGDTDTQYF. In nucleotides, the CDR3 is TGTGCCAGCAGTTACTCGAGGGCAGGCGACACAGATACGCAGTATTTT.

The chain links TRBV9 to TRBJ2-5, with TRBD1 matching 9 bases. Per the germline V gene, CDR1 is SGDLS and CDR2 is YYNGEE. The CDR3 is 15 amino acids. J gave up 5 bases and V 4 bases, and 9 bases lay outside the gene matches. DNA for the CDR3: TGTGCCAGCAGCCCCTCCACAGGGGGCCCGGAGACCCAGTACTTC. It specifies CASSPSTGGPETQYF.

The V gene is TRBV4-2, the J gene TRBJ1-1; 7 bases line up with TRBD1. The germline gives CDR1 LGHNA, CDR2 YNFKEQ. CDR3 size: 16 residues. J was trimmed by 3 bases and V by 0 bases; bases with no gene match: 7. CDR3 in amino acids: CASSQEIQQGYTEAFF. In DNA, the CDR3 is TGTGCCAGCAGCCAAGAAATCCAACAGGGGTACACTGAAGCTTTCTTT.

As to this clone: The junction differs from germline at one of its ends, possibly a read error. The chain links TRBV27 to TRBJ1-1; the D gene is possibly TRBD1 (6 bases). There are 12 residues in the CDR3. Germline values: CDR1 MNHEY, CDR2 SMNVEV (reference sequence). CDR3: CASSLAAGARVF. Here the CDR3 DNA reads TGTGCCAGCAGTTTGGCGGCAGGGGCGAGGGTCTTT.

The chain joins TRBV4-1 to TRBJ2-2, with unresolved D. Trimming took 4 bases from V and 0 from J, leaving 12 bases between them. This CDR3 region has 16 residues. Germline V gene lookup returns CDR1 MGHRA and CDR2 YSYEKL. This CDR3 is CASSPTSTSNTGELFF. The CDR3 bases are TGCGCCAGCAGCCCAACGAGCACGTCGAACACCGGGGAGCTGTTTTTT.

The rearrangement links TRBV3-1 (or the pseudogene TRBV3-2) to TRBJ2-7, with 12 bases fitting TRBD2. J was trimmed by 7 bases and V by 5 bases; bases with no gene match: 9. The CDR3 sequence is 15 residues long. From germline, CDR1 is LGHDT and CDR2 YNNKEL (reference sequence). The CDR3 DNA reads TGTGCCAGCAGCTTCCGACTAGCGGGAGTTGGAGAGCAGTACTTC. Translation gives CASSFRLAGVGEQYF.

This sequence joins TRBV6-2 or TRBV6-3 and TRBJ1-2, with 7 bases matching TRBD1. Losses at the gene ends were 0 bases for V and 4 bases for J; bases not matched to a gene: 2. Germline V gene lookup returns CDR1 MNHEY and CDR2 SVGEGT. This CDR3 comprises 14 residues. The CDR3 sequence: CASSYSGQTYGYTF. The CDR3 DNA reads as TGTGCCAGCAGTTACTCGGGACAGACCTATGGCTACACCTTC.

The gene calls are TRBV11-2 and TRBJ2-2, with 7 bases lining up with TRBD1. CDR3 length equals 15 residues. In germline, CDR1 is SGHAT, CDR2 FQNNGV. The J segment lost 4 bases and the V segment lost 1 base, leaving 3 bases of the junction unmatched. The CDR3 DNA reads as TGTGCCAGCAGCTTAGTTTCAGGGGGCACCGGGGAGCTGTTTTTT. Amino acids: CASSLVSGGTGELFF.

This clone appeared once. The chain carries TRBV7-3 and TRBJ2-7; 14 nucleotides align to TRBD2. The CDR3 loop spans 15 amino acids. Per the germline V gene, CDR1 is SGHTA and CDR2 is FQGTGA. The CDR3 reads CATRGGLAGAHEQYF. The CDR3 region has the DNA TGTGCAACGCGTGGGGGACTAGCGGGAGCCCACGAGCAGTACTTC.

The V gene is TRBV19, the J gene TRBJ2-3; D ambiguous. CDR1 is LNHDA and CDR2 is SQIVND in the germline V gene (reference sequence). The CDR3 contains 14 residues. V was cut by 5 bases and J by 3 bases, with 12 bases left in between. The CDR3 here is CASSGVRKTDTQYF. The CDR3 DNA is TGTGCCAGTAGTGGGGTTAGGAAAACAGATACGCAGTATTTT.

CDR3 region: CASSPITGGNQPQHF. CDR3 DNA: TGTGCCAGCAGCCCAATCACAGGGGGAAATCAGCCCCAGCATTTT. The chain couples TRBV27 to TRBJ1-5; 8 bases map to TRBD1. The junction had 8 bases not matched to a gene; V was cut back by 6 bases and J by 4 bases. The CDR3 totals 15 residues. The germline V gene has CDR1 MNHEY and CDR2 SMNVEV (reference sequence).

The chain joins TRBV14 to TRBJ1-3; D is uncertain. Trimming removed 3 bases at V and 2 bases at J, with 14 bases between. CDR3 length: 16 amino acids. The germline gives CDR1 SGHDN, CDR2 FVKESK. CDR3 sequence (DNA): TGTGCCAGCAGCCAGGACCGTCTCACGGCTGGAAACACCATATATTTT. It yields the protein CASSQDRLTAGNTIYF. The whole variable domain, filled in from reference TRBV14 and TRBJ1-3, reads EAGVTQFPSHSVIEKGQTVTLRCDPISGHDNLYWYRRVMGKEIKFLLHFVKESKQDESGMPNNRFLAERTGGTYSTLKVQPAELEDSGVYFCASSQDRLTAGNTIYFGEGSWLTVV.

The chain carries TRBV19 and TRBJ2-5; D assignment may be TRBD1 or TRBD2 (6 bases each). The CDR3 is 15 residues long. CDR1 is LNHDA and CDR2 is SQIVND in the germline V gene (reference sequence). V dropped 3 bases and J dropped 5 bases, with 16 bases sitting between them. CDR3 nucleotides: TGTGCCAGTAGTATTTGGGTACAGGGAGGTGAGACCCAGTACTTC. Residues: CASSIWVQGGETQYF.

The DNA of the CDR3 is TGTGCCAGCAGCTTGCCCCCGAACCCCTACAATGAGCAGTTCTTC. It yields the protein CASSLPPNPYNEQFF. The chain has TRBV5-6 and TRBJ2-1; D not certain. This CDR3 contains 15 residues. Trimming removed 1 base at V and 2 bases at J, with 10 bases between. Germline V gene lookup returns CDR1 SGHDT and CDR2 YYEEEE.

The sample holds one count of this clone. This chain uses TRBV19 with TRBJ1-5; the D gene is possibly TRBD1 (5 bases). Between the trimmed V and J ends, which lost 10 bases and 4 bases, there was a span of 14 bases. The CDR3 length is 13 residues. In germline, CDR1 is LNHDA, CDR2 SQIVND (reference sequence). This chain's CDR3 is CATSGAVNQPQHF. DNA for the CDR3: TGTGCCACCTCCGGGGCAGTTAATCAGCCCCAGCATTTT.

The V call is TRBV12-5, the J call TRBJ1-1, with D perhaps TRBD1 (6 bases). Germline assignment: CDR1 LGHNT and CDR2 FRNRAP. V lost 5 bases to trimming and J lost 3 bases, with 10 bases between them. This CDR3 is 13 amino acids long. The CDR3 DNA follows: TGTGCTAGTGGTCCCCCAGGGGACACTGAAGCTTTCTTT. Protein: CASGPPGDTEAFF.

V is TRBV7-3 and J is TRBJ1-2, with D perhaps matching TRBD1 (6 bases). The length of the CDR3 is 15 residues. Trimming cost V 5 bases and J 5 bases, with 18 bases left between them. Germline lookup yields CDR1 SGHTA and CDR2 FQGTGA. CDR3 sequence: CASSVNPGAGYGYTF. The CDR3 region has the DNA TGTGCCAGCAGCGTCAACCCAGGGGCTGGGTATGGCTACACCTTC.

The chain has TRBV19 and TRBJ2-7, with D perhaps matching TRBD2 (5 bases). The V end was cut by 0 bases, the J end by 5 bases, with 8 bases between. This CDR3 is 13 amino acids long. Germline assignment: CDR1 LNHDA and CDR2 SQIVND (reference sequence). CDR3 in amino acids: CASSIEWRDEQYF. The CDR3 coding sequence is TGTGCCAGTAGTATAGAGTGGCGGGACGAGCAGTACTTC.

V gene TRBV3-1 (or the pseudogene TRBV3-2) combines with J gene TRBJ2-7; TRBD2 is a possible D gene (6 bases). V gave up 4 bases and J gave up 3 bases, with 13 bases separating them. There are 14 residues in the CDR3. CDR1 and CDR2 (germline): LGHDT, YNNKEL (reference sequence). The CDR3 bases are TGTGCCAGCAGCCGGCGAGGAGGGGACTACGAGCAGTACTTC. Translating it yields CASSRRGGDYEQYF.

The chain joins TRBV7-9 to TRBJ1-2; no reliable D call. V was cut by 0 bases and J by 6 bases, with 11 bases left in between. The CDR3 has 14 residues. CDR1 SEHNR and CDR2 FQNEAQ come from the germline V gene (reference sequence). The CDR3 here is CASSLASRADGYTF. CDR3 coding DNA: TGTGCCAGCAGCTTAGCGAGTAGGGCTGATGGCTACACCTTC. The full variable domain, in which reference TRBV7-9 and TRBJ1-2 provide the parts outside the CDR3, is DTGVSQNPRHKITKRGQNVTFRCDPISEHNRLYWYRQTLGQGPEFLTYFQNEAQLEKSRLLSDRFSAERPKGSFSTLEIQRTEQGDSAMYLCASSLASRADGYTFGSGTRLTVV.

The rearrangement joins TRBV9 to TRBJ1-2; tentatively, D is TRBD1 (6 bases). The ends were cut back, 3 bases at V and 8 bases at J, with 14 bases in the middle. Germline CDR1 reads SGDLS; CDR2 reads YYNGEE. CDR3 length: 13 amino acids. The CDR3 DNA follows: TGTGCCAGCAGCGCTTTTGGCAGGGGAGGCTACACCTTC. It specifies CASSAFGRGGYTF.

This clone was detected a few times. The chain combines TRBV7-8 with TRBJ1-1; D is uncertain. Between the trimmed V and J ends, which lost 8 bases and 6 bases, there was a span of 16 bases. Per the germline V gene, CDR1 is SGHVS and CDR2 is FQNEAQ. The CDR3 loop spans 13 amino acids. The chain's CDR3 is CASLVGRSAEAFF. CDR3 sequence (DNA): TGTGCCAGCCTTGTGGGCAGGTCGGCTGAAGCTTTCTTT.

V and J are TRBV6-2 or TRBV6-3 and TRBJ2-5, with 8 bases matching TRBD2. This CDR3 has 16 residues. V lost 0 bases to trimming and J lost 4 bases; unmatched junction nucleotides: 7. In germline, CDR1 is MNHEY, CDR2 SVGEGT. The CDR3 loop reads CASSYSPSGRGETQYF. The CDR3, as DNA: TGTGCCAGCAGTTACTCGCCTAGCGGGCGCGGAGAGACCCAGTACTTC.